The 25 T cell receptor beta chains reported below all come from one sample, sequenced in a study of blood T cell repertoires in COVID-19 (dated by TCRdb to 2018 to 2021). The library was built by means of the immunoSEQ multiplex PCR assay. Drawn from immuneACCESS, this table holds only the in-frame rearrangements with V and J called that TCRdb kept. Clones are partly lost; checked studies trace under half to an unresolved V gene and leave the rest unexplained. Within this sample are roughly 200,000 clones, with approximately 86% of them counted one time only. 3.5% to 5.5% of the sample is held by the ten biggest clonotypes. Sequencing used PBMCs or T cells enriched from blood (not recorded which). The receptors here all came from a woman aged 25 to 39 who had been exposed to COVID-19.

This chain uses TRBV9 with TRBJ1-3; TRBD1 might be the D (5 bases). This CDR3 comprises 17 residues. V lost 4 bases, J lost 0 bases, and 17 bases lay in between. Germline V gene data show CDR1 as SGDLS and CDR2 as YYNGEE. The CDR3 region has the DNA TGTGCCAGCAGCCCCCGGGGGGACGGTATCTCTGGAAACACCATATATTTT. Amino acid sequence: CASSPRGDGISGNTIYF.

V is TRBV30 and J is TRBJ2-1, with TRBD2 matching 8 bases. Germline values: CDR1 GTSNPN, CDR2 SVGIG (reference sequence). Trimming at V came to 3 bases and at J to 15 bases, leaving 7 bases not matched to a gene. This CDR3 comprises 11 residues. The CDR3 spells CAWSLRGGLFF. The CDR3 DNA reads as TGTGCCTGGAGCCTACGGGGGGGCCTGTTCTTC.

The J gene is TRBJ2-5, the V gene TRBV19, with 9 bases that match TRBD1. V trimming: 5 bases; J trimming: 6 bases; junction bases outside the gene matches: 13. Germline CDR1 is LNHDA and CDR2 is SQIVND (reference sequence). The CDR3 contains 16 residues. CDR3: CASSLRPGQGLKTQYF. The CDR3 DNA sequence: TGTGCCAGTAGTCTCCGACCGGGACAGGGATTAAAGACCCAGTACTTC. The variable domain in full, with the rest retrieved from reference TRBV19 and TRBJ2-5, is DGGITQSPKYLFRKEGQNVTLSCEQNLNHDAMYWYRQDPGQGLRLIYYSQIVNDFQKGDIAEGYSVSREKKESFPLTVTSAQKNPTAFYLCASSLRPGQGLKTQYFGPGTRLLVL.

V usage is TRBV9 and J usage is TRBJ1-1; D call uncertain. Trimming shortened V by 3 bases and J by 6 bases, and 9 bases separated the two germline ends. CDR1 is SGDLS, CDR2 YYNGEE, per germline. The CDR3 has 12 residues. The CDR3 spells CASSEVQAEAFF. The CDR3 region has the DNA TGTGCCAGCAGCGAAGTTCAGGCTGAAGCTTTCTTT. The whole variable domain, filled in from reference TRBV9 and TRBJ1-1, reads DSGVTQTPKHLITATGQRVTLRCSPRSGDLSVYWYQQSLDQGLQFLIQYYNGEERAKGNILERFSAQQFPDLHSELNLSSLELGDSALYFCASSEVQAEAFFGQGTRLTVV.

This chain joins TRBV9 and TRBJ1-2; 10 nucleotides line up with TRBD1. The CDR3 is 13 residues long. Per germline, CDR1 SGDLS and CDR2 YYNGEE. V was pared by 3 bases and J by 7 bases, with 3 bases of the junction left unmatched. CDR3 nucleotides: TGTGCCAGCAGCGATAGGACAGGGGGTGGCTACACCTTC. This translates into CASSDRTGGGYTF.

In its sample, this clone was seen a few times. This rearrangement joins TRBV5-1 to TRBJ2-7; TRBD1 matches at 9 bases. Germline-derived CDR1 and CDR2 are SGHRS and YFSETQ. The J segment lost 5 bases and the V segment lost 3 bases, leaving 3 bases of the junction unmatched. The CDR3 loop spans 13 amino acids. This CDR3 reads CASSWRTGDEQYF. DNA of the CDR3: TGCGCCAGCAGCTGGAGGACAGGGGACGAGCAGTACTTC.

The chain has TRBV6-2 or TRBV6-3 and TRBJ1-4, with D perhaps matching TRBD1 (5 bases). This CDR3 has 14 residues. V was trimmed by 1 base and J by 7 bases, leaving 10 bases between them. Germline loops: CDR1 MNHEY, CDR2 SVGEGT. The chain's CDR3 is CASSYFGAGEKLFF. CDR3 nucleotides: TGTGCCAGCAGTTACTTTGGGGCAGGTGAAAAACTGTTTTTT.

The gene calls are TRBV7-8 and TRBJ2-5; a possible D gene is TRBD2 (6 bases). Between the trimmed V and J ends, which lost 5 bases and 2 bases, there was a span of 15 bases. The germline V gene encodes CDR1 SGHVS and CDR2 FQNEAQ. The CDR3 is made up of 15 amino acids. CDR3 DNA: TGTGCCAGCAGCATACAGGTTGCGGGGCAAGAGACCCAGTACTTC. Translating gives CASSIQVAGQETQYF. Full variable domain (remainder filled in from reference TRBV7-8 and TRBJ2-5): GAGVSQSPRYKVAKRGQDVALRCDPISGHVSLFWYQQALGQGPEFLTYFQNEAQLDKSGLPSDRFFAERPEGSVSTLKIQRTQQEDSAVYLCASSIQVAGQETQYFGPGTRLLVL.

The chain employs TRBV6-5 and TRBJ1-5; D is perhaps TRBD1 (6 bases). V lost 6 bases and J 6 bases, leaving 18 bases between the germline ends. CDR3 size: 15 residues. Germline CDR1 reads MNHEY; CDR2 reads SVGAGI. CDR3 region: CASRPGSGAGQPQHF. The CDR3 bases are TGTGCCAGCAGACCGGGGTCAGGGGCTGGTCAGCCCCAGCATTTT.

The chain is built from TRBV10-2 and TRBJ2-3, with 7 bases that match TRBD1. Looked up from germline, CDR1 is WSHSY and CDR2 is SAAADI. The CDR3 length is 15 residues. Trimming removed 2 bases from V and 2 bases from J; junction bases left unmatched: 4. The CDR3 loop reads CASSEQGVSTDTQYF. For the CDR3, the DNA is TGCGCCAGCAGTGAGCAGGGGGTGTCCACAGATACGCAGTATTTT.

The chain uses TRBV11-1 and TRBJ1-1, with D possibly being TRBD1 (5 bases). V lost 5 bases to trimming and J lost 7 bases, with 8 bases between them. Germline V gene data show CDR1 as SGHAT and CDR2 as FQDESV (reference sequence). The CDR3 has 11 amino acids. The CDR3 DNA sequence: TGTGCCAGCAGCCGAGGACATGAAGCTTTCTTT. It specifies CASSRGHEAFF. Complete variable domain (other parts from reference TRBV11-1 and TRBJ1-1): EAEVAQSPRYKITEKSQAVAFWCDPISGHATLYWYRQILGQGPELLVQFQDESVVDDSQLPKDRFSAERLKGVDSTLKIQPAELGDSAMYLCASSRGHEAFFGQGTRLTVV.

This clone appeared a single time. The chain links TRBV7-2 to TRBJ1-3, with D possibly matching TRBD1 (6 bases). This CDR3 region has 15 residues. Germline V gene lookup returns CDR1 SGHTA and CDR2 FQGNSA. Trimming left V 3 bases short and J 1 base short, with 10 bases between. The CDR3 DNA is TGTGCCAGCAGCTTCGCGGGGGCTTCTGGAAACACCATATATTTT. Encoded protein: CASSFAGASGNTIYF.

The gene calls are TRBV29-1 and TRBJ1-1; maybe TRBD1 (6 bases). V lost 8 bases and J 9 bases, leaving 13 bases between the germline ends. Germline loops: CDR1 SQVTM, CDR2 ANQGSEA. The CDR3 has 10 residues. The chain's CDR3 is CSTSGTQAFF. The CDR3 coding sequence is TGCAGCACGTCCGGGACACAAGCTTTCTTT.

The V and J genes are TRBV5-8 and TRBJ1-5; 7 bases are a match to TRBD1. The CDR3 length is 17 residues. Germline values: CDR1 SGHTS, CDR2 YDEGEE. Germline trimming cut 3 bases from V and 1 base from J; bases unmatched to any gene: 10. CDR3 nucleotides: TGTGCCAGCAGCTCCGGACAGGACACGAGCAGCAATCAGCCCCAGCATTTT. Encoded protein: CASSSGQDTSSNQPQHF.

The V gene is TRBV15, the J gene TRBJ2-7; weak D call: TRBD1 (6 bases). Germline CDR1 LNHNV, CDR2 YYDKDF (reference sequence). V was clipped by 1 base and J by 6 bases, with 13 bases between them. This CDR3 is 14 amino acids long. The DNA for the CDR3 is TGTGCCACCAGCAGAGGGCAAACAGGGAGCGAGCAGTACTTC. Translating it yields CATSRGQTGSEQYF.

In its sample, this clone was seen a few times. This chain links TRBV29-1 with TRBJ2-1, with 7 nucleotides matching TRBD2. The CDR3 extends over 15 amino acids. The junction had 12 bases not matched to a gene; V was cut back by 5 bases and J by 5 bases. Germline V gene sequence: CDR1 SQVTM, CDR2 ANQGSEA. Written as DNA, the CDR3 is TGCAGCGTTCCGAAGACCGCGGGAGCCGACAATGAGCAGTTCTTC. Translated: CSVPKTAGADNEQFF.

CDR3 region: CASSQVAGRGYTF. The DNA of the CDR3 is TGTGCCAGCAGCCAAGTCGCAGGGCGAGGCTACACCTTC. J is TRBJ1-2 and V is TRBV3-1 (or the pseudogene TRBV3-2); a possible D gene is TRBD1 (5 bases). Germline CDR1 reads LGHDT; CDR2 reads YNNKEL (reference sequence). V lost 1 base, J lost 8 bases, and 11 bases lay in between. The CDR3 extends over 13 amino acids.

The chain joins TRBV3-1 (or the pseudogene TRBV3-2) to TRBJ2-1, with D possibly being TRBD2 (5 bases). There are 12 residues in the CDR3. Germline CDR1 and CDR2: LGHDT and YNNKEL (reference sequence). The V end lost 0 bases, the J end lost 9 bases, and 6 bases lay between the germline ends. CDR3 sequence (DNA): TGTGCCAGCAGCCAAGAAGGAGGTGAGCAGTTCTTC. It translates to CASSQEGGEQFF.

V is TRBV10-3 and J is TRBJ1-1; no definite D call. V lost 4 bases and J 2 bases, leaving 14 bases between the germline ends. CDR3 size: 15 residues. Germline CDR1 ENHRY, CDR2 SYGVKD. DNA for the CDR3: TGTGCCATCAGTGGAGAGGGAGGGCTTAACACTGAAGCTTTCTTT. It specifies CAISGEGGLNTEAFF.

This chain links TRBV5-1 with TRBJ1-1; 9 nucleotides line up with TRBD1. CDR1 is SGHRS and CDR2 is YFSETQ in the germline V gene. V was pared by 4 bases and J by 6 bases, with 7 bases of the junction left unmatched. The CDR3 covers 14 residues. The CDR3 here is CASSTTGGAPEAFF. CDR3 DNA sequence: TGCGCCAGCAGCACAACAGGGGGCGCCCCTGAAGCTTTCTTT.

This rearrangement joins TRBV19 to TRBJ1-4; maybe TRBD1 (5 bases). The germline V gene has CDR1 LNHDA and CDR2 SQIVND (reference sequence). The V and J ends lost 5 bases and 7 bases respectively, with 20 bases between them. This CDR3 has 16 amino acids. Written as DNA, the CDR3 is TGTGCCAGTAGTCCCAGGGTCTCCCGGAGTAGTGAAAAACTGTTTTTT. Translation gives CASSPRVSRSSEKLFF.

V gene TRBV28 combines with J gene TRBJ1-2, with D possibly TRBD1 on 5 matching bases. Deletions cut 3 bases from V and 9 bases from J, with 17 bases between. The CDR3 is made up of 14 amino acids. Germline V lookup: CDR1 MDHEN, CDR2 SYDVKM. CDR3 in amino acids: CASSFLGGGMSYTF. DNA of the CDR3: TGTGCCAGCAGTTTTCTTGGGGGGGGTATGAGCTACACCTTC.

The rearrangement uses TRBV27 and TRBJ1-5; possibly TRBD1 for D (6 bases). CDR1 is MNHEY and CDR2 is SMNVEV in the germline V gene (reference sequence). This CDR3 region has 13 residues. Trimming took 3 bases from V and 9 from J, leaving 12 bases between them. The CDR3 region is CASSFAARGPQHF. The CDR3 nucleotides are TGTGCCAGCAGTTTCGCGGCCAGGGGGCCCCAGCATTTT.

About this clone itself: One end of the junction varies from germline; a read error may be responsible. This chain uses TRBV7-7 with TRBJ2-2; tentative D call: TRBD1 (6 bases). Germline CDR1 is SSHAT and CDR2 is FNYEAQ (reference sequence). CDR3 length: 17 amino acids. Here the CDR3 reads CASSLKSSGARPGELFF. The DNA for the CDR3 is TGTGCTAGCAGCTTAAAGAGCTCAGGGGCTAGGCCCGGGGAGCTGTTTTTT.

This chain joins TRBV10-3 and TRBJ2-7, with 12 bases matching TRBD1. Germline V lookup: CDR1 ENHRY, CDR2 SYGVKD. The CDR3 covers 14 residues. The J segment lost 9 bases and the V segment lost 6 bases, leaving 9 bases of the junction unmatched. The CDR3 protein is CAISPGGQGAAQYF. CDR3 coding DNA: TGTGCCATCAGCCCGGGGGGACAGGGGGCGGCGCAGTACTTC.